This is a list of T cell receptor beta chains from one sample in a study of blood T cell repertoires in COVID-19. The assay was immunoSEQ multiplex PCR, and TCRdb's table has in-frame clones only and misses some. Here the sample spans some 250,000 clones, around nine tenths being singletons. Sequencing input: peripheral blood. The receptors come from a woman in her sixties with COVID-19, enrolled during active disease. CDR3s include the opening cysteine and the closing phenylalanine or tryptophan. Not every row has a clone size; where given, it reads once, few, many or a size class.

TRBJ1-5	once	TRBV4-1	CASSQDPQGQGRNQPQHF
TRBJ2-5	few	TRBV9	CASSVGLKETQYF
TRBJ2-7	-	TRBV5-1	CASSSDRPSYEQYF
TRBJ1-1	-	TRBV30	CAWSGDSDTEAFF
TRBJ1-5	-	TRBV2	CASCRQESSNQPQHF
TRBJ2-1	-	TRBV20-1	CSAQHGEQFF
TRBJ1-2	-	TRBV24-1	CATSNGQGTQYGYTF
TRBJ1-3	-	TRBV7-6	CASSPRTGRDTIYF
TRBJ2-2	-	TRBV19	CASSIRLAGEVITGELFF
TRBJ2-1	-	TRBV27	CASSFINPLGTAHNEQFF
TRBJ2-5	-	TRBV6-2/TRBV6-3	CASSLLAGETQYF
TRBJ2-5	-	TRBV7-8	CASSPPLPLAGVETQYF
TRBJ2-5	-	TRBV20-1	CSATTFRAQYF
TRBJ1-2	-	TRBV11-2	CASSSDRVYGYTF
TRBJ2-5	-	TRBV5-4	CASSSVNWGEETQYF
TRBJ1-1	-	TRBV5-4	CASSSGQGRTEAFF
TRBJ1-2	-	TRBV12-3/TRBV12-4	CAISDRVNYGYTF